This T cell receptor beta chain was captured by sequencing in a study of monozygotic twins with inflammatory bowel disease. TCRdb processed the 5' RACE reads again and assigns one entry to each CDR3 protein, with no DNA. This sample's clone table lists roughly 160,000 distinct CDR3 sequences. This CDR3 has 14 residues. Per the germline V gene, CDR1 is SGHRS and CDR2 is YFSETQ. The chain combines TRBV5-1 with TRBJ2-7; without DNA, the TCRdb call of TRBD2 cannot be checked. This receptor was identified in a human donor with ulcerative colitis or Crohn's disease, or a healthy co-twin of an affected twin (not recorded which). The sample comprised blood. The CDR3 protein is CASSFGGVGYEQYF.